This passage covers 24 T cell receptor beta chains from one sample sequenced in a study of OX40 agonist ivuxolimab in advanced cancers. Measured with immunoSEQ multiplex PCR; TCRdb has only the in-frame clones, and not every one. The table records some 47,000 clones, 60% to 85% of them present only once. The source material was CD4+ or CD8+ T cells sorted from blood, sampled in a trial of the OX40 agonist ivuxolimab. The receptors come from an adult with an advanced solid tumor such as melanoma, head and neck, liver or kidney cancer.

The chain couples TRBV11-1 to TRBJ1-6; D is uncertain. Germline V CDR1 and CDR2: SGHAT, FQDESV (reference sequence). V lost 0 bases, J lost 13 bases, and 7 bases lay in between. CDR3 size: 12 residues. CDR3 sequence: CASSLADRPLHF. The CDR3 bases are TGTGCCAGCAGCTTAGCCGACCGTCCCCTCCACTTT.

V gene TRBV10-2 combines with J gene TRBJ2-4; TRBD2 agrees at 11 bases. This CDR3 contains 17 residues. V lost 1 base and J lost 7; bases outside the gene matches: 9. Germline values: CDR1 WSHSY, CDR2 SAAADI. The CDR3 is CASSELSSGRLVNIQYF. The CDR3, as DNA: TGCGCCAGCAGTGAGTTGTCTAGCGGGAGGTTGGTGAACATTCAGTACTTC.

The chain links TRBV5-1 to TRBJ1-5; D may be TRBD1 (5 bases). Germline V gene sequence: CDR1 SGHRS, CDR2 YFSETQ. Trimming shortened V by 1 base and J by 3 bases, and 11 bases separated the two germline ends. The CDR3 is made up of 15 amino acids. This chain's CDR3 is CASSLQGGDNQPQHF. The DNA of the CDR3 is TGCGCCAGCAGCTTGCAAGGAGGGGACAATCAGCCCCAGCATTTT.

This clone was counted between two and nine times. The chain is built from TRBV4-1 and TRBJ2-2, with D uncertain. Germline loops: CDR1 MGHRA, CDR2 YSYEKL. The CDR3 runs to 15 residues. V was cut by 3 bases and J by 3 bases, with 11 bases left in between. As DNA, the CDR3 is TGCGCCAGCAGCCAGTACTACCCCTACACCGGGGAGCTGTTTTTT. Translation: CASSQYYPYTGELFF.

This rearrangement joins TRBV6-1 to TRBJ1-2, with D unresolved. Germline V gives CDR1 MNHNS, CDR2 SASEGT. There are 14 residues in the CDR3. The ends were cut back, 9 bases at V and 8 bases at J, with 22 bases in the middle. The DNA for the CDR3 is TGTGCCAGTTCACACGACCCCTCAGTGAAAGGCTACACCTTC. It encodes CASSHDPSVKGYTF.

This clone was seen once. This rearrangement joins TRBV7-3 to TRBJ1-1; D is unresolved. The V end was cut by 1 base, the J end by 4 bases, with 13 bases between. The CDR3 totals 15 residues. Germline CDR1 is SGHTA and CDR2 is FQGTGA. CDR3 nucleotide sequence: TGTGCCAGCAGCTTAAACGGGCGACCCCCCACTGAAGCTTTCTTT. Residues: CASSLNGRPPTEAFF.

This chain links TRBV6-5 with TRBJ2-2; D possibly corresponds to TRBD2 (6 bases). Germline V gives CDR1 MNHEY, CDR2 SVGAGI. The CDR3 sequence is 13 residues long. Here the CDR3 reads CAGRDSATGELFF. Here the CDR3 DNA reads TGTGCTGGACGGGACTCCGCCACCGGGGAGCTGTTTTTT.

The CDR3 DNA is TGTGCCACCAGCAGGGCAGGACAGGGGAGCAATGAGCAGTTCTTC. It is translated as CATSRAGQGSNEQFF. V gene TRBV15 combines with J gene TRBJ2-1; TRBD1 agrees at 9 bases. The V gene end was trimmed by 3 bases and the J gene end by 6 bases; junction bases not matched to a gene: 6. This CDR3 is built from 15 residues. Germline V lookup: CDR1 LNHNV, CDR2 YYDKDF (reference sequence).

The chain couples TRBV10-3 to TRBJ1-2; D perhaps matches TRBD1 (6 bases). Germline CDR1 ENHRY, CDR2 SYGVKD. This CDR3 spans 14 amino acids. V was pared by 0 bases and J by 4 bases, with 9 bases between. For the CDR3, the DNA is TGTGCCATCAGTGAGTCGGAGACAGGCTATGGCTACACCTTC. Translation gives CAISESETGYGYTF.

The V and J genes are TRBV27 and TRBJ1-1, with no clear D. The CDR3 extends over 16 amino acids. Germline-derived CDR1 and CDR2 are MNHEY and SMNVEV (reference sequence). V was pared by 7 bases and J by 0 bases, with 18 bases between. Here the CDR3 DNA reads TGTGCCAGCAAACCTCCGGGTGGGATCATGAACACTGAAGCTTTCTTT. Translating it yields CASKPPGGIMNTEAFF.

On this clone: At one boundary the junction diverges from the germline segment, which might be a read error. The CDR3, as DNA: TGTGCCAGCAGCCTAACCGGGACAGGTTACGAGCAGTACTTC. As protein: CASSLTGTGYEQYF. V and J are TRBV7-3 and TRBJ2-7; 8 bases agree with TRBD1. The CDR3 spans 14 residues. Germline V gives CDR1 SGHTA, CDR2 FQGTGA.

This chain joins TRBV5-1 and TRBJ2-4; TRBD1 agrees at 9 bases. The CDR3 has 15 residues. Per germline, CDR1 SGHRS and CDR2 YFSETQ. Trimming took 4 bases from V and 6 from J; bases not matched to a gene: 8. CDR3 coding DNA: TGCGCCAGCAGCGCCGGGACAGGGCTGGGAAACATTCAGTACTTC. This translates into CASSAGTGLGNIQYF. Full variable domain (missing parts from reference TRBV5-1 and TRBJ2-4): KAGVTQTPRYLIKTRGQQVTLSCSPISGHRSVSWYQQTPGQGLQFLFEYFSETQRNKGNFPGRFSGRQFSNSRSEMNVSTLELGDSALYLCASSAGTGLGNIQYFGAGTRLSVL.

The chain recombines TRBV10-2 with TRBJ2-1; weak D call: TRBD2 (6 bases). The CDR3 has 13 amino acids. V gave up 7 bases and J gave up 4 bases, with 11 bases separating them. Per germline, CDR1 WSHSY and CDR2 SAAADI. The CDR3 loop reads CASMRSGYNEQFF. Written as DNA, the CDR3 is TGCGCCAGCATGAGAAGCGGGTACAATGAGCAGTTCTTC.

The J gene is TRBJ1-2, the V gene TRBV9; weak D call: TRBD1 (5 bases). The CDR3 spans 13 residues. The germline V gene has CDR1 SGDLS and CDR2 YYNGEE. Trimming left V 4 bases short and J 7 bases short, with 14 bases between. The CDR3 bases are TGTGCCAGCAGCCCTACGGGGGACGTTGGCTACACCTTC. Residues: CASSPTGDVGYTF.

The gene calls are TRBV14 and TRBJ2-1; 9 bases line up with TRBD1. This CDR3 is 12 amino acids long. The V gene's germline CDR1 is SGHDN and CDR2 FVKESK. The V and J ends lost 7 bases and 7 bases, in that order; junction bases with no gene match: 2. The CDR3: CASKGTGNEQFF. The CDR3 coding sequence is TGTGCCAGCAAAGGGACAGGGAATGAGCAGTTCTTC.

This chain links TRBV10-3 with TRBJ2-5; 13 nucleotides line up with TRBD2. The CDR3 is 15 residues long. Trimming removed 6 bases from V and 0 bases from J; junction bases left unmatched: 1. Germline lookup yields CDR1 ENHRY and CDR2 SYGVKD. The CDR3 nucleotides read TGTGCCATCAGGGGACTAGCGGGGAACCAAGAGACCCAGTACTTC. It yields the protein CAIRGLAGNQETQYF.

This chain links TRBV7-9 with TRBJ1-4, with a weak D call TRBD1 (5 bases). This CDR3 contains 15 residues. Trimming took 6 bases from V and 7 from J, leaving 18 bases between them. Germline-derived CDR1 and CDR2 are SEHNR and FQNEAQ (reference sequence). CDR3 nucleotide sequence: TGTGCCAGCAGTCAGGGTTTTCAAGGAAGTGAAAAACTGTTTTTT. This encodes CASSQGFQGSEKLFF. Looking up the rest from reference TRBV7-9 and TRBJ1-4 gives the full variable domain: DTGVSQNPRHKITKRGQNVTFRCDPISEHNRLYWYRQTLGQGPEFLTYFQNEAQLEKSRLLSDRFSAERPKGSFSTLEIQRTEQGDSAMYLCASSQGFQGSEKLFFGSGTQLSVL.

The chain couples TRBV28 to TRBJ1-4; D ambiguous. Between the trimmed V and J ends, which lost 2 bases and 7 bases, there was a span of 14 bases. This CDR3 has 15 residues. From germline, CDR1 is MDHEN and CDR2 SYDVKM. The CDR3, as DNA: TGTGCCAGCAGTTTAGTCTCGGGTAAAGGTGAAAAACTGTTTTTT. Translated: CASSLVSGKGEKLFF.

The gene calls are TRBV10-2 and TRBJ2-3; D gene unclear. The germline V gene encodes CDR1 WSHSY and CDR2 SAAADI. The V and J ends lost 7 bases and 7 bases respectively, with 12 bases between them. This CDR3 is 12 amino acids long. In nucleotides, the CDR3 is TGCGCCAGCACCCCCCAATATAATACGCAGTATTTT. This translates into CASTPQYNTQYF.

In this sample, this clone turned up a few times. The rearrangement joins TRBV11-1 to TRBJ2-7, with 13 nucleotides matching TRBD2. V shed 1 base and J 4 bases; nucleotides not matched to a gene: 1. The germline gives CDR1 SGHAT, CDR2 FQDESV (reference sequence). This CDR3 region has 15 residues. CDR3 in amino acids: CASSLELAGGYEQYF. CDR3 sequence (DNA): TGTGCCAGCAGCTTAGAACTAGCGGGAGGGTACGAGCAGTACTTC.

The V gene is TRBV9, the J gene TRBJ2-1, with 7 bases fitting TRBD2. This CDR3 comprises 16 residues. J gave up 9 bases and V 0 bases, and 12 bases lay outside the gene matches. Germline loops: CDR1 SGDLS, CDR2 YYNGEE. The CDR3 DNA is TGTGCCAGCAGCGTAGGTCGAGTTGCGGGAGTCCGTGAGCAGTTCTTC. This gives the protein CASSVGRVAGVREQFF. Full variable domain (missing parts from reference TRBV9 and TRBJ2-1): DSGVTQTPKHLITATGQRVTLRCSPRSGDLSVYWYQQSLDQGLQFLIQYYNGEERAKGNILERFSAQQFPDLHSELNLSSLELGDSALYFCASSVGRVAGVREQFFGPGTRLTVL.

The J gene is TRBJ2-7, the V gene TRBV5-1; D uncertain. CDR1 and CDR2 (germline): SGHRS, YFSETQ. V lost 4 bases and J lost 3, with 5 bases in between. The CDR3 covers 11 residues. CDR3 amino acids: CASSEGYEQYF. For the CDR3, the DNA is TGCGCCAGCAGCGAAGGCTACGAGCAGTACTTC.

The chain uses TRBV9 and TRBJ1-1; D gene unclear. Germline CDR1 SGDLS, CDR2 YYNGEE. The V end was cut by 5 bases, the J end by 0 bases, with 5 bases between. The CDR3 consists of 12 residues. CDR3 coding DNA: TGTGCCAGCAGTGGAATGAACACTGAAGCTTTCTTT. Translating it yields CASSGMNTEAFF.

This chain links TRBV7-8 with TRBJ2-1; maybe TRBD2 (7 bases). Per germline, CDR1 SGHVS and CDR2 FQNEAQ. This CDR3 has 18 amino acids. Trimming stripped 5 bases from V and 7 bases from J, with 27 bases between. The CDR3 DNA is TGTGCCAGCAGCCCCCGGCGACCGGGGGGCCTAGCAAGGAATGAGCAGTTCTTC. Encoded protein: CASSPRRPGGLARNEQFF.